The rows below give T cell receptor beta chains drawn from one sample of a study of Tregs in tolerant kidney transplant recipients. The data were produced by immunoSEQ multiplex PCR, yet TCRdb's version contains in-frame clones alone and is incomplete. This sample has tens of thousands of clones, with about 91% found just once. This sample comprised CD8+ T cells from blood (PBMCs), obtained 24 months after the transplant. Every receptor here comes from a human patient who received a combined kidney and bone marrow transplant. Certain T cells may be donor cells from the graft. Both conserved end residues are part of each CDR3. Each record gives: clone size, D gene, J gene, V gene, CDR3 protein, CDR3 DNA. A D gene is named only where the DNA matches it firmly. Size is omitted from some rows. Given values are once, few, many or a class for expanded clones.

- TRBD2 TRBJ2-2 TRBV4-3 CASSQDYSGGAGTGELFF TGCGCCAGCAGCCAAGATTACAGCGGGGGGGCGGGCACCGGGGAGCTGTTTTTT
- TRBD1 TRBJ2-7 TRBV5-6 CASSQGQTYEQYF TGTGCCAGCAGCCAGGGACAGACCTACGAGCAGTACTTC
- TRBD1 TRBJ2-7 TRBV11-3 CASSLVPDRGSYEQYF TGTGCCAGCAGCTTAGTCCCCGACAGGGGCTCCTACGAGCAGTACTTC
- - TRBJ1-2 TRBV30 CAWSVPGGNYGYTF TGTGCCTGGAGTGTGCCGGGAGGCAACTATGGCTACACCTTC
few TRBD2 TRBJ2-1 TRBV6-4 CASSAQSGSGNEQFF TGTGCCAGCAGTGCTCAAAGCGGGAGTGGCAATGAGCAGTTCTTC
few - TRBJ1-3 TRBV7-9 CASSLAVPQRNTIYF TGTGCCAGCAGCTTAGCAGTGCCACAAAGAAACACCATATATTTT
- TRBD2 TRBJ2-1 TRBV11-3 CASSLEAARGSSYNEQFF TGTGCCAGCAGCTTAGAGGCGGCCCGCGGGAGCTCCTACAATGAGCAGTTCTTC
- TRBD2 TRBJ2-2 TRBV9 CASSAPAAGVAGELFF TGTGCCAGCAGCGCCCCCGCAGCGGGAGTGGCCGGGGAGCTGTTTTTT
- TRBD1 TRBJ1-6 TRBV28 CASSRLDRGGNSPLHF TGTGCCAGCAGTCGCCTGGACAGGGGGGGCAATTCACCCCTCCACTTT
once - TRBJ1-1 TRBV11-2 CATRNGGNTEAFF TGTGCCACCCGCAACGGGGGAAACACTGAAGCTTTCTTT
few - TRBJ2-1 TRBV19 CASSLASYNEQFF TGTGCCAGTAGTCTAGCGTCCTACAATGAGCAGTTCTTC
- TRBD2 TRBJ2-5 TRBV7-9 CASSLSGTQETQYF TGTGCCAGCAGCTTAAGCGGGACCCAAGAGACCCAGTACTTC
- TRBD1 TRBJ2-1 TRBV18 CASSLGPGQGPYNEQFF TGTGCCAGCTCACTGGGACCGGGACAGGGGCCCTACAATGAGCAGTTCTTC
- TRBD1 TRBJ2-5 TRBV13 CASSSDRGQETQYF TGTGCCAGCAGCTCCGACAGGGGGCAAGAGACCCAGTACTTC
- - TRBJ2-1 TRBV13 CASSLPSLSVSYNEQFF TGTGCCAGCAGCTTACCCTCGTTGTCAGTCTCCTACAATGAGCAGTTCTTC
once - TRBJ1-1 TRBV7-9 CASSLEQHTEAFF TGTGCCAGCAGCTTAGAACAGCACACTGAAGCTTTCTTT
- TRBD1 TRBJ1-4 TRBV30 CAGGDRGHFNEKLFF TGTGCCGGGGGGGACAGGGGGCATTTTAATGAAAAACTGTTTTTT
once - TRBJ1-2 TRBV4-2 CASSQEAGSYGYTF TGTGCCAGCAGCCAAGAGGCAGGCAGCTATGGCTACACCTTC
- TRBD1 TRBJ2-7 TRBV28 CASSSTGFEQYF TGTGCCAGCAGTTCGACAGGGTTCGAGCAGTACTTC
- TRBD1 TRBJ2-5 TRBV4-1 CASSQVQGEETQYF TGCGCCAGCAGCCAAGTGCAGGGGGAAGAGACCCAGTACTTC
- - TRBJ1-2 TRBV4-1 CASSQELAVGGNYGYTF TGCGCCAGCAGCCAAGAGTTAGCAGTCGGGGGTAACTATGGCTACACCTTC
- TRBD2 TRBJ2-3 TRBV6-4 CASRASSGSGADTQYF TGTGCCAGCAGAGCCTCCAGCGGGAGTGGGGCAGATACGCAGTATTTT
- TRBD2 TRBJ2-3 TRBV4-2 CASSQDVLAGDTQYF TGTGCCAGCAGCCAAGATGTACTAGCGGGAGATACGCAGTATTTT
- - TRBJ2-7 TRBV18 CASSPPLFVGNSYEQYF TGTGCCAGCTCACCACCTCTTTTCGTCGGGAACTCCTACGAGCAGTACTTC
once - TRBJ1-1 TRBV5-6 CASSFGGTEAFF TGTGCCAGCAGCTTCGGTGGCACTGAAGCTTTCTTT
once - TRBJ1-5 TRBV11-3 CASSITGMNQPQHF TGTGCCAGCAGCATAACAGGGATGAATCAGCCCCAGCATTTT
- TRBD2 TRBJ2-7 TRBV5-4 CASSLAASFSGGADEQYF TGTGCCAGCAGCTTGGCGGCTTCCTTTAGCGGGGGGGCGGACGAGCAGTACTTC
- - TRBJ2-5 TRBV4-1 CASSPRDQETQYF TGCGCCAGCAGCCCCCGGGACCAAGAGACCCAGTACTTC
- - TRBJ2-1 TRBV4-1 CASTWGPSTSNEQFF TGCGCCAGCACCTGGGGGCCGAGTACGAGCAATGAGCAGTTCTTC
- TRBD2 TRBJ2-3 TRBV7-8 CASSLGLAGGISTDTQYF TGTGCCAGCAGCTTGGGACTAGCGGGAGGGATTAGCACAGATACGCAGTATTTT
- TRBD1 TRBJ2-1 TRBV7-6 CASSSGQGGNEQFF TGTGCCAGCAGCTCAGGACAGGGAGGCAATGAGCAGTTCTTC
- TRBD1 TRBJ1-6 TRBV6-5 CASSVGTGENSPLHF TGTGCCAGCAGTGTTGGGACAGGGGAAAATTCACCCCTCCACTTT
- - TRBJ1-2 TRBV5-6 CASSTSGIHGYTF TGTGCCAGCAGCACCTCAGGAATCCATGGCTACACCTTC
- TRBD2 TRBJ2-7 TRBV19 CATTAGSYEQYF TGTGCCACTACAGCGGGGTCCTACGAGCAGTACTTC
- TRBD1 TRBJ1-2 TRBV27 CASSPRTGEDGYTF TGTGCCAGCAGTCCCAGGACAGGGGAAGATGGCTACACCTTC
- - TRBJ1-5 TRBV5-6 CASSLAGGAGNQPQHF TGTGCCAGCAGCTTGGCCGGGGGTGCTGGCAATCAGCCCCAGCATTTT
- TRBD1 TRBJ2-7 TRBV10-2 CASRPGQGYEQYF TGCGCCAGCAGACCGGGACAGGGTTACGAGCAGTACTTC
- - TRBJ2-1 TRBV12-2 CASARLAGPDEQFF TGTGCCAGCGCTCGATTAGCGGGTCCGGATGAGCAGTTCTTC
- - TRBJ2-7 TRBV11-2 CASSLEDNWEQYF TGTGCCAGCAGCTTAGAGGACAATTGGGAGCAGTACTTC
- TRBD1 TRBJ1-2 TRBV19 CASSMTGNGYTF TGTGCCAGTAGTATGACAGGGAATGGCTACACCTTC
- TRBD1 TRBJ2-7 TRBV13 CASNSAGGYEQYF TGTGCCAGCAACTCCGCAGGGGGCTACGAGCAGTACTTC
once - TRBJ1-2 TRBV27 CASSLSGGDYTF TGTGCCAGCAGTTTATCGGGGGGAGACTACACCTTC
- TRBD1 TRBJ2-2 TRBV11-1 CASSRGQGNTGELFF TGTGCCAGCAGCCGCGGACAGGGAAACACCGGGGAGCTGTTTTTT
- TRBD2 TRBJ2-1 TRBV11-2 CASSLAMREGYNEQFF TGTGCCAGCAGCTTAGCGATGCGGGAGGGCTACAATGAGCAGTTCTTC
- TRBD2 TRBJ2-1 TRBV9 CASSVEGGSLWQFF TGTGCCAGCAGCGTAGAAGGCGGGAGCCTCTGGCAGTTCTTC
once - TRBJ1-1 TRBV6-5 CASSYGQGEAFF TGTGCCAGCAGTTACGGCCAGGGTGAAGCTTTCTTT
- - TRBJ2-3 TRBV5-1 CASSGDYDTQYF TGCGCCAGCAGCGGCGACTACGATACGCAGTATTTT